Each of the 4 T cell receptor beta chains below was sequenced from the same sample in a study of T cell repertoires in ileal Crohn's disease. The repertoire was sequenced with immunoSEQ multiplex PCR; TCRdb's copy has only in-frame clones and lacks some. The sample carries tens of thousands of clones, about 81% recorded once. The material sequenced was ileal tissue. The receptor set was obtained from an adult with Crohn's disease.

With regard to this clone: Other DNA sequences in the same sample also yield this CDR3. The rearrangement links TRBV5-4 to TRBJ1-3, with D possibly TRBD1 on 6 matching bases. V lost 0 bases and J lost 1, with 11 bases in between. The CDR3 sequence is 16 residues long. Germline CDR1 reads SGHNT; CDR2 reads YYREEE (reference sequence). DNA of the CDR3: TGTGCCAGCAGCTTGGGGACAGTACTATCTGGAAACACCATATATTTT. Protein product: CASSLGTVLSGNTIYF. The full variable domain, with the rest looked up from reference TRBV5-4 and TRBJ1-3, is ETGVTQSPTHLIKTRGQQVTLRCSSQSGHNTVSWYQQALGQGPQFIFQYYREEENGRGNFPPRFSGLQFPNYSSELNVNALELDDSALYLCASSLGTVLSGNTIYFGEGSWLTVV.

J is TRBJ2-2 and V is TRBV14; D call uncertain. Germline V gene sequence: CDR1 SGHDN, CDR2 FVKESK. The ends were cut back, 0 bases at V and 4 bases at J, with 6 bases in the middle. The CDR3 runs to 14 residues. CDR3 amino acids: CASSQERSTGELFF. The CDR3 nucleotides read TGTGCCAGCAGCCAAGAGAGGTCCACCGGGGAGCTGTTTTTT.

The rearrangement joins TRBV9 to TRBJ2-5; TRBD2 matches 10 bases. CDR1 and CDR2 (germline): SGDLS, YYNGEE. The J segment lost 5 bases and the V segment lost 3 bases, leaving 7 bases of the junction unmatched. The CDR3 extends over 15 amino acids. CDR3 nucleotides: TGTGCCAGCAGCGATAGCGGGGGGTTGGAGGAGACCCAGTACTTC. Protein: CASSDSGGLEETQYF.

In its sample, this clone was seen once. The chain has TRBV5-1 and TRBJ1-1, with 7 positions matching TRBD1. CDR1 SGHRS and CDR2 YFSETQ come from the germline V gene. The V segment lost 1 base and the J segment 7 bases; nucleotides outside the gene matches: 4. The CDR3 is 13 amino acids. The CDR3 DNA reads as TGCGCCAGCAGCTTGAAGGGGGCATTTGAAGCTTTCTTT. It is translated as CASSLKGAFEAFF.